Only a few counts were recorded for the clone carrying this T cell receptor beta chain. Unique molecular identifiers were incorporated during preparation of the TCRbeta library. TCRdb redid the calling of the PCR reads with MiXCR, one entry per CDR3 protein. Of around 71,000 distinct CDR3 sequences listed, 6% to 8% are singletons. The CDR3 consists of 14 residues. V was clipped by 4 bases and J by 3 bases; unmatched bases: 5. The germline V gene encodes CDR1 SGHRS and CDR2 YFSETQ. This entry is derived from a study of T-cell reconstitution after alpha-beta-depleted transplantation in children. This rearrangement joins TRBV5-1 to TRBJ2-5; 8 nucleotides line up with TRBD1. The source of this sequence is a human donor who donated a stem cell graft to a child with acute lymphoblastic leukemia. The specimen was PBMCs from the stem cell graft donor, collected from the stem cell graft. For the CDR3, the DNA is TGCGCCAGCAGCCTGGGACAGGTCAAAGAGACCCAGTACTTC. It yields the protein CASSLGQVKETQYF.